These 2 T cell receptor beta chains were sequenced from one sample in a study of cytomegalovirus exposure and HLA in healthy donors. Primers: 60 Vbeta forward and 13 Jbeta reverse. Sequencing used immunoSEQ multiplex PCR; TCRdb keeps in-frame clones, though not all of them. The data contain about 160,000 clones, around 76% of them singletons. The sample taken for sequencing was PBMCs. Receptors originate from a girl aged 5 to 17 in good health and CMV-seropositive.

The rearrangement joins TRBV28 to TRBJ1-1; D is unresolved. From germline, CDR1 is MDHEN and CDR2 SYDVKM. CDR3 size: 16 residues. V lost 5 bases and J 1 base, leaving 17 bases between the germline ends. CDR3 amino acids: CASSPQWAIPNTEAFF. For the CDR3, the DNA is TGTGCCAGCAGTCCTCAGTGGGCAATCCCGAACACTGAAGCTTTCTTT.

V and J are TRBV9 and TRBJ1-1; 9 nucleotides agree with TRBD1. The V gene end was trimmed by 4 bases and the J gene end by 6 bases; junction bases not matched to a gene: 10. This CDR3 spans 15 amino acids. Per the germline V gene, CDR1 is SGDLS and CDR2 is YYNGEE. The chain's CDR3 is CASSTGGALSAEAFF. The CDR3 DNA reads as TGTGCCAGCAGCACAGGGGGCGCTCTGTCCGCTGAAGCTTTCTTT.